A selection of T cell receptor beta chains follows, all from one sample in a study of metastatic and nonmetastatic thyroid tumors. TCRdb re-clonotyped the PCR reads through MiXCR. This table has nearly 15,000 clones, roughly 20% appearing once. Input material: blood. The receptors shown here come from a female donor with papillary thyroid cancer or a benign thyroid nodule (not recorded which). Some clones in this sample may be carry-over from other donors' samples. CDR3s include the opening cysteine and the closing phenylalanine or tryptophan.

cdr3_aa: CSARLLTSGRFYNEQFF
v_call: TRBV20-1
j_call: TRBJ2-1

cdr3_aa: CASGSEDSPLHF
v_call: TRBV12-5
j_call: TRBJ1-6

cdr3_aa: CASTKDRNTGELFF
v_call: TRBV2
j_call: TRBJ2-2

cdr3_aa: CATSDSTGRSGGGLYEQYF
v_call: TRBV24-1
j_call: TRBJ2-7

cdr3_aa: CASSFSGGETQYF
v_call: TRBV11-3
j_call: TRBJ2-5

cdr3_aa: CASSLDRLAGGRGQFF
v_call: TRBV7-8
j_call: TRBJ2-1

cdr3_aa: CASSSGTVRETQYF
v_call: TRBV12-3/TRBV12-4
j_call: TRBJ2-5

cdr3_aa: CASIQDRVGKTQYF
v_call: TRBV3-1
j_call: TRBJ2-5

cdr3_aa: CSARWGGNTEAFF
v_call: TRBV20-1
j_call: TRBJ1-1

cdr3_aa: CASGRVSGQPQHF
v_call: TRBV6-2/TRBV6-3
j_call: TRBJ1-5

cdr3_aa: CASILLGGFGSPLHF
v_call: TRBV6-1
j_call: TRBJ1-6

cdr3_aa: CSATPPGRVDNQPQHF
v_call: TRBV20-1
j_call: TRBJ1-5

cdr3_aa: CASIRVYQPQHF
v_call: TRBV6-1
j_call: TRBJ1-5

cdr3_aa: CASSLDWFNYGYTF
v_call: TRBV7-9
j_call: TRBJ1-2

cdr3_aa: CAIADAGATGELFF
v_call: TRBV24-1
j_call: TRBJ2-2